One sample yielded the 8 T cell receptor beta chains listed below, sequenced in a study of blood T cells in healthy people across ages. Sample-barcoded 5' priming and a J-beta primer mix drove a second PCR of roughly 6 to 12 cycles. TCRdb re-called the 5' RACE reads through MiXCR, storing one row per CDR3 protein. This table holds about 750,000 distinct CDR3 sequences, roughly 53% found once. Sequencing input: blood. The receptors originated from a man older than 75 in good health.

V gene TRBV20-1 combines with J gene TRBJ2-2; 7 positions match TRBD1. This CDR3 has 13 amino acids. V shed 0 bases and J 6 bases; nucleotides not matched to a gene: 1. Germline CDR1 is DFQATT and CDR2 is SNEGSKA (reference sequence). This chain's CDR3 is CSARDQGAGELFF. Written as DNA, the CDR3 is TGCAGTGCTAGAGATCAGGGGGCCGGGGAGCTGTTTTTT.

In its sample, this clonotype was seen a few times. The V gene is TRBV29-1, the J gene TRBJ2-3; 8 bases align to TRBD2. CDR3 length: 14 residues. Germline V CDR1 and CDR2: SQVTM, ANQGSEA. Germline trimming cut 5 bases from V and 4 bases from J; bases unmatched to any gene: 8. The CDR3 region is CSVKLAAGADTQYF. Written as DNA, the CDR3 is TGCAGCGTTAAACTAGCGGCCGGGGCAGATACGCAGTATTTT.

This chain joins TRBV12-3 or TRBV12-4 and TRBJ1-2; possible D gene TRBD1, 6 bases. The V and J ends lost 7 bases and 8 bases respectively, with 14 bases between them. The CDR3 contains 12 residues. Here the CDR3 DNA reads TGTGCCAGCACCGCGGACAGCCGAGGCTACACCTTC. Encoded protein: CASTADSRGYTF.

V and J are TRBV28 and TRBJ1-1; D ambiguous. The germline CDR1 and CDR2 sequences are MDHEN and SYDVKM. This CDR3 comprises 14 residues. Trimming cost V 1 base and J 3 bases, with 9 bases left between them. The CDR3 DNA follows: TGTGCCAGCAGTTTATCCCCTAAGGACACTGAAGCTTTCTTT. It is translated as CASSLSPKDTEAFF.

This rearrangement joins TRBV27 to TRBJ1-4; D gene unclear. The CDR3 is 13 amino acids. Between the trimmed V and J ends, which lost 2 bases and 8 bases, there was a span of 9 bases. The germline gives CDR1 MNHEY, CDR2 SMNVEV (reference sequence). The CDR3 DNA is TGTGCCAGCAGTTTAGTATTCGACGAAAAACTGTTTTTT. It yields the protein CASSLVFDEKLFF.

This chain connects TRBV28 to TRBJ2-1; TRBD2 matches 7 bases. After removal of 5 bases from V and 0 bases from J, the junction contained 16 bases not matched to a gene. In germline, CDR1 is MDHEN, CDR2 SYDVKM. The CDR3 contains 19 residues. The CDR3: CASSPRYFSSGSSYNEQFF. In nucleotides, the CDR3 is TGTGCCAGCAGTCCCCGTTACTTTTCTAGCGGCAGCTCCTACAATGAGCAGTTCTTC.

The chain joins TRBV7-8 to TRBJ1-2; 11 nucleotides agree with TRBD1. Germline V lookup: CDR1 SGHVS, CDR2 FQNEAQ. The CDR3 is made up of 18 amino acids. The V gene end was trimmed by 5 bases and the J gene end by 2 bases; junction bases not matched to a gene: 13. For the CDR3, the DNA is TGTGCCAGCAGCCCCCGAGTCCGGGGACAGGGGGGGAACTATGGCTACACCTTC. Amino acid sequence: CASSPRVRGQGGNYGYTF.

Many counts were recorded for this clonotype. The V gene is TRBV18, the J gene TRBJ2-7; 8 bases align to TRBD1. Germline V gene lookup returns CDR1 KGHSH and CDR2 LQKENI. With V trimmed by 8 bases and J by 3 bases, 9 bases remained unmatched. CDR3 length: 14 residues. The CDR3 region has the DNA TGTGCCAGCAGCCCCGGCGGACAGGGCTACGAGCAGTACTTC. Protein: CASSPGGQGYEQYF.